This T cell receptor beta chain was identified during a study of CD8 T cells in ankylosing spondylitis (dated by TCRdb to 2015 to 2018). Regarding the complete study: The study set out to find disease-linked TCR variants by profiling T cell receptor beta repertoires in ankylosing spondylitis patients and healthy donors. The full study cohort was made up of under 30 ankylosing spondylitis patients and 108 healthy donors. Peripheral blood was sampled, and synovial fluid was additionally collected from ankylosing spondylitis patients.

Synovial fluid samples were matched to blood samples from the same ankylosing spondylitis patients. The CDR3 numbers 16 residues from cysteine through phenylalanine. Left in the record is the CDR3 DNA by itself, 48 bases read in frame from the first base. From a lookup of the germline V gene (reference sequence), CDR1 and CDR2 are SGHNT and YYREEE. V and J lose 4 bases and 2 bases, and a span of 15 bases separates them. The paper's findings and limits, for the study overall: A CD8+ phenotype was shown by the disease-linked clones, which were found at relatively low frequencies in peripheral blood. According to the report, matched synovial fluid samples from ankylosing spondylitis patients were significantly enriched for the disease-linked clones. Some of the motif variants had been reported before in the synovial fluid and blood of reactive arthritis patients, a finding that suggests common disease-initiation mechanisms. A TCR beta motif made up of several highly homologous amino acid variants appeared to be characteristic of blood from ankylosing spondylitis patients.

About this clonotype itself: Its antigen remains undetermined. Per-nucleotide qualities are absent, and no much larger clonotype sits a single base away.

The instrument was an Illumina HiSeq 2500. TCR beta libraries were prepared by quantitative 5'-RACE with molecular barcodes. On the study's bioinformatics: To identify disease-linked TCR variants, a new computational method was used, one built on a probabilistic model of VDJ rearrangement. Using fastp trimming at Q25 and MiXCR clonotype assembly, TCRdb reanalyzed the public sequencing data and kept in-frame beta chains. Here each entry gathers all rows of one CDR3 protein and keeps the most common genes and DNA. The V and J calls come from TCRdb's annotation, not from the publication. Recorded for this sample are about 150,000 distinct CDR3 sequences; approximately 32% of them occurred a single time. The top ten clones comprise approximately 6% of the sample.

This chain joins TRBV5-4 to TRBJ2-2; the D gene is tentatively TRBD1 or TRBD2, each matching 5 bases. The sequenced sample consisted of synovial fluid, either unsorted or a sorted T cell fraction (not recorded which). The sequence derives from a male donor with ankylosing spondylitis. The DNA reads as follows: TGTGCCAGCAGCAGCCCGGGACGGAAAAACACCGGGGAGCTGTTTTTT. This codes for CASSSPGRKNTGELFF.